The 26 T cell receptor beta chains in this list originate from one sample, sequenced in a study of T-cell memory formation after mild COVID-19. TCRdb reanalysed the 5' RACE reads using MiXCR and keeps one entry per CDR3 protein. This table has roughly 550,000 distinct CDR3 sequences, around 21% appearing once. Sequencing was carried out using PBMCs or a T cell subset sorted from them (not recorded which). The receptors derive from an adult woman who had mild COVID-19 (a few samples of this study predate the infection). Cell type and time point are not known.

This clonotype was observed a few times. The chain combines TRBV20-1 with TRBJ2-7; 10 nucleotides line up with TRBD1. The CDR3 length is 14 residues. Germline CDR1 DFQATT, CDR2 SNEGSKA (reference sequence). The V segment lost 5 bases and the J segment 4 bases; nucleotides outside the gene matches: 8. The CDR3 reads CSASDRGLVYEQYF. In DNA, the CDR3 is TGCAGTGCTTCAGACAGGGGGCTGGTGTACGAGCAGTACTTC.

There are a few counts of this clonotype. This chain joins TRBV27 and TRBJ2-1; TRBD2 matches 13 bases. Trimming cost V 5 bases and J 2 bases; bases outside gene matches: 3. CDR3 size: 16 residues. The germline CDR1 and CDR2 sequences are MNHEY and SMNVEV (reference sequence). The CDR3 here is CASSQTSGGAYNEQFF. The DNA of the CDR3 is TGTGCCAGCAGTCAAACTAGCGGGGGGGCCTACAATGAGCAGTTCTTC.

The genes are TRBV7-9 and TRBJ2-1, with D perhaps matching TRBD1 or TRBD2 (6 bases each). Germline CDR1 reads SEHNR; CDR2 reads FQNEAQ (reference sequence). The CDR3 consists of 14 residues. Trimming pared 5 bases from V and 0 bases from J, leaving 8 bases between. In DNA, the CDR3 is TGTGCCAGCAGCGAGGGGGGCTCCTACAATGAGCAGTTCTTC. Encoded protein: CASSEGGSYNEQFF.

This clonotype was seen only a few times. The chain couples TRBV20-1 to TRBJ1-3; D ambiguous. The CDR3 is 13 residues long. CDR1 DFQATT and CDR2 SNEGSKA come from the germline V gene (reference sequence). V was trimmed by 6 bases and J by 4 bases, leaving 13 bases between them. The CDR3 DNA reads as TGCAGTGCCACCGAGGCGCCGGGAAACACCATATATTTT. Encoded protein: CSATEAPGNTIYF.

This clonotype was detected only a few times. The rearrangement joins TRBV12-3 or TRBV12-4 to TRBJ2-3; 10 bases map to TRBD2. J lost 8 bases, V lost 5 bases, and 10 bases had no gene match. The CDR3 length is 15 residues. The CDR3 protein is CASSRAGGHRSTQYF. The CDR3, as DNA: TGTGCCAGCAGTCGAGCGGGAGGGCACAGATCTACGCAGTATTTT.

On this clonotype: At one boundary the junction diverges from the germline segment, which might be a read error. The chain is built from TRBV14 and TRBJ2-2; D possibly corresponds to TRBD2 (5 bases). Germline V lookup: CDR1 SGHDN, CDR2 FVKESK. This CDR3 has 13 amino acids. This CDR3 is CASSAFGTGELIF. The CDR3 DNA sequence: TGTGCCAGCAGCGCCTTCGGCACCGGGGAGCTGATTTTT.

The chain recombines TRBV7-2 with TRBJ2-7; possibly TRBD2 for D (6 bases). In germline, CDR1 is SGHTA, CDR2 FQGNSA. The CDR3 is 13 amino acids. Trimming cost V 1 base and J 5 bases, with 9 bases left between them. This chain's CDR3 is CASSLGWGDEQYF. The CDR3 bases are TGTGCCAGCAGCTTAGGATGGGGGGACGAGCAGTACTTC. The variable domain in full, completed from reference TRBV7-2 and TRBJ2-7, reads GAGVSQSPSNKVTEKGKDVELRCDPISGHTALYWYRQSLGQGLEFLIYFQGNSAPDKSGLPSDRFSAERTGGSVSTLTIQRTQQEDSAVYLCASSLGWGDEQYFGPGTRLTVT.

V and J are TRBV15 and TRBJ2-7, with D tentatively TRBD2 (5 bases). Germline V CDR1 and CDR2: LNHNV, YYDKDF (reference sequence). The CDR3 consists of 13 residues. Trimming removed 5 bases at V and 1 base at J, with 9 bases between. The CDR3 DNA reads TGTGCCACCAGCCACGACTATTCCTACGAGCAGTACTTC. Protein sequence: CATSHDYSYEQYF. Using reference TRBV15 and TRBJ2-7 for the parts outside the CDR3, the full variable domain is DAMVIQNPRYQVTQFGKPVTLSCSQTLNHNVMYWYQQKSSQAPKLLFHYYDKDFNNEADTPDNFQSRRPNTSFCFLDIRSPGLGDTAMYLCATSHDYSYEQYFGPGTRLTVT.

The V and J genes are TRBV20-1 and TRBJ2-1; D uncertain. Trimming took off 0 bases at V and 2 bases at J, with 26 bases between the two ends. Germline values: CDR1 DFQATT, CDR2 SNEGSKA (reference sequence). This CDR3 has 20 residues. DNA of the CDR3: TGCAGTGCTAGAGATCTTCGGGTATCTTTTGAGGCCTCTACCTACAATGAGCAGTTCTTC. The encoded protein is CSARDLRVSFEASTYNEQFF.

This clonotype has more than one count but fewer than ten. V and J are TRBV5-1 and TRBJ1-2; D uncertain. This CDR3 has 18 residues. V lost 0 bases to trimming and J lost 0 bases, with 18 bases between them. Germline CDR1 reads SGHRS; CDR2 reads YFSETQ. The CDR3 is CASSLGDPRSGANYGYTF. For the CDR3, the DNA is TGCGCCAGCAGCTTGGGAGACCCAAGAAGCGGGGCTAACTATGGCTACACCTTC. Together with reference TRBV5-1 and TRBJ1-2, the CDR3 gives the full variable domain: KAGVTQTPRYLIKTRGQQVTLSCSPISGHRSVSWYQQTPGQGLQFLFEYFSETQRNKGNFPGRFSGRQFSNSRSEMNVSTLELGDSALYLCASSLGDPRSGANYGYTFGSGTRLTVV.

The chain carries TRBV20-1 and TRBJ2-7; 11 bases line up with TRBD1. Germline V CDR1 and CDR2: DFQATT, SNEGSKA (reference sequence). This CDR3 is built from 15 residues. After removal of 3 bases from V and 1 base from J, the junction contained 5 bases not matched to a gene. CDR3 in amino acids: CSASPGTGGSYEQYF. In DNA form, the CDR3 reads TGCAGTGCTAGTCCCGGGACAGGGGGATCCTACGAGCAGTACTTC.

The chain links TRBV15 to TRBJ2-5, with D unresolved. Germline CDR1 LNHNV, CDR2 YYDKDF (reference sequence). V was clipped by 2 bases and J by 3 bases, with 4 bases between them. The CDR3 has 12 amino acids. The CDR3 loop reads CATSRPKETQYF. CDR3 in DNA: TGTGCCACCAGCAGACCCAAAGAGACCCAGTACTTC.

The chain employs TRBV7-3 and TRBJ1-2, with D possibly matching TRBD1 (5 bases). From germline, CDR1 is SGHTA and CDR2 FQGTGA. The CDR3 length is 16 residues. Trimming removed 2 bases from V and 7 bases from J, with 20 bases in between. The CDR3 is CASSLGPGTSSSGYTF. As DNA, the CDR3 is TGTGCCAGCAGCTTAGGGCCGGGGACCTCGAGTAGTGGCTACACCTTC.

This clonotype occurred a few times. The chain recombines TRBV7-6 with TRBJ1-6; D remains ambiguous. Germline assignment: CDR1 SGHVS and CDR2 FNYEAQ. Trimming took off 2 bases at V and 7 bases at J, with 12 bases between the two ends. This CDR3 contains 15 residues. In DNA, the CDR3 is TGTGCCAGCAGCTTAATGCAAGGGAGCAATTCACCCCTCCACTTT. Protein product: CASSLMQGSNSPLHF.

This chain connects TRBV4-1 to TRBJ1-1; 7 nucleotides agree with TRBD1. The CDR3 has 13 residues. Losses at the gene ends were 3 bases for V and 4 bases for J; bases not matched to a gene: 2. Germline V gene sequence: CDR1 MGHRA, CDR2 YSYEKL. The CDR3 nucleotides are TGCGCCAGCAGCCAGACAGGGTTCACTGAAGCTTTCTTT. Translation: CASSQTGFTEAFF.

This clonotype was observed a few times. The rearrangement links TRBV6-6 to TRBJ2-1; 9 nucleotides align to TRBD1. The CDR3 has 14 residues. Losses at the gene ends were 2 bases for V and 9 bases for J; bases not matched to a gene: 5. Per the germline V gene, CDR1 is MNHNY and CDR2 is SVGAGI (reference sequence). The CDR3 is CASSYAGQGSEQFF. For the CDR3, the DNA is TGTGCCAGCAGTTACGCGGGACAGGGCTCTGAGCAGTTCTTC.

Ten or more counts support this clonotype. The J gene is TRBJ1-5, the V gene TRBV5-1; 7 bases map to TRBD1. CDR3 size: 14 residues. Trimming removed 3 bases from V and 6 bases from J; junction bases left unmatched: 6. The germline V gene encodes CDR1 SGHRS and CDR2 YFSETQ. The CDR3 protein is CASSSGTAGQPQHF. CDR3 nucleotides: TGCGCCAGCAGCTCCGGGACAGCGGGTCAGCCCCAGCATTTT. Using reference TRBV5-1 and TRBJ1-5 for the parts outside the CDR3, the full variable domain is KAGVTQTPRYLIKTRGQQVTLSCSPISGHRSVSWYQQTPGQGLQFLFEYFSETQRNKGNFPGRFSGRQFSNSRSEMNVSTLELGDSALYLCASSSGTAGQPQHFGDGTRLSIL.

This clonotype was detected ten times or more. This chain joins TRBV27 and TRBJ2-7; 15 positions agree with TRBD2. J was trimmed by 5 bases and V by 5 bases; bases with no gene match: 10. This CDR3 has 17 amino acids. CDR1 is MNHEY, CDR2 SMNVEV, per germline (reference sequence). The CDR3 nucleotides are TGTGCCAGCAGTCTCGGACTAGCGGGAGGGAGTGGGAACGAGCAGTACTTC. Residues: CASSLGLAGGSGNEQYF.

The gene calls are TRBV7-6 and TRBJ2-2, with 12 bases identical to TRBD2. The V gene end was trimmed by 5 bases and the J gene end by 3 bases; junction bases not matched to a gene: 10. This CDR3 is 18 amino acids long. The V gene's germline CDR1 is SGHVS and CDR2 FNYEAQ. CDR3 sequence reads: CASSPLSSGRGHTGELFF. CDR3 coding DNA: TGTGCCAGCAGCCCTTTGTCTAGCGGGAGGGGGCACACCGGGGAGCTGTTTTTT.

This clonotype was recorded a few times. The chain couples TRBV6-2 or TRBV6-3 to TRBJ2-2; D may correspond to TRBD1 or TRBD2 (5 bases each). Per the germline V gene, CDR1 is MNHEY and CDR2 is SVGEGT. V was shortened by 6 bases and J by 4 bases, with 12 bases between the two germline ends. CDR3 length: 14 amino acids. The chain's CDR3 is CASSSGSSTGELFF. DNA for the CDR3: TGTGCCAGCAGCTCAGGGAGTAGCACCGGGGAGCTGTTTTTT.

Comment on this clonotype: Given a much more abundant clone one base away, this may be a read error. The CDR3 sequence: CASRDSNQPQHF. The CDR3 DNA is TGTGCCAGCAGGGATAGCAATCAGCCCCAGCATTTT. The rearrangement joins TRBV2 to TRBJ1-5; D gene uncertain. Trimming removed 6 bases from V and 0 bases from J, with 3 bases in between. CDR3 size: 12 residues. Germline V gene sequence: CDR1 SNHLY, CDR2 FYNNEI.

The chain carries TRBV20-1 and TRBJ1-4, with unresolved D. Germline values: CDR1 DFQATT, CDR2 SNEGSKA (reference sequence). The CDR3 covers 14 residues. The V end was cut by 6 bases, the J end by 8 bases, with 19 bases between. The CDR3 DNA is TGCAGTGCCCCCCTCGTTGGGTATGGGGAAAAACTGTTTTTT. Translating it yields CSAPLVGYGEKLFF.

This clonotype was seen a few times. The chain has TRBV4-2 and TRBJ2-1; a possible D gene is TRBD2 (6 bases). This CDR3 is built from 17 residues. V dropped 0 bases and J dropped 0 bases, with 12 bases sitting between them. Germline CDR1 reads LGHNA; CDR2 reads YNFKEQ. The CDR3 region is CASSQDGGTPSYNEQFF. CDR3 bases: TGTGCCAGCAGCCAAGATGGGGGGACTCCCTCCTACAATGAGCAGTTCTTC.

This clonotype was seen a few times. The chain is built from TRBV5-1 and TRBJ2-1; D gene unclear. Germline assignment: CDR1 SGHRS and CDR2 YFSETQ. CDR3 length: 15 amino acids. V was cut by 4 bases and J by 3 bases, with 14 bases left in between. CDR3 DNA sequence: TGCGCCAGCAGCCCCGAAGGTTCCCTCTACAATGAGCAGTTCTTC. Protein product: CASSPEGSLYNEQFF.

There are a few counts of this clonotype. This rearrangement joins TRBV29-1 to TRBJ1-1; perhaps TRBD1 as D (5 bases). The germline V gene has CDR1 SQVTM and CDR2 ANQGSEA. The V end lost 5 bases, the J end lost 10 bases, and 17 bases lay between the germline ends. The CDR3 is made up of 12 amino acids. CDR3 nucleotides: TGCAGCGTTCGTCAGGGTAGTGAATTAGCTTTCTTT. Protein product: CSVRQGSELAFF.

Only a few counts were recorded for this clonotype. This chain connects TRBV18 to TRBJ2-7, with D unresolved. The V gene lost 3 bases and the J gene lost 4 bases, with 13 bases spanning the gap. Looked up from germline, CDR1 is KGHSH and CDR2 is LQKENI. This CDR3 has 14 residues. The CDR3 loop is CASSPPSAPYEQYF. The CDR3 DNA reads TGTGCCAGCTCACCCCCCTCAGCCCCATACGAGCAGTACTTC.